A single sample is the source of the 18 T cell receptor beta chains below, sequenced in a study of shared clonotypes between healthy human individuals. Sequencing used immunoSEQ multiplex PCR; TCRdb keeps in-frame clones, though not all of them. This table has approximately 2,000,000 clones, 85% to 95% appearing once. The specimen was naive CD4+ T cells from PBMCs. This sample's subset: CD45RA+ positively selected. Receptor source: a young man in good health. Some clones in this sample may be carry-over from other donors' samples.

The sample holds one count of this clone. The chain has TRBV9 and TRBJ2-1, with D unresolved. Germline V gene lookup returns CDR1 SGDLS and CDR2 YYNGEE. The CDR3 is made up of 14 amino acids. Trimming took off 1 base at V and 4 bases at J, with 9 bases between the two ends. The CDR3 spells CASSVSAAYNEQFF. The CDR3 DNA reads as TGTGCCAGCAGCGTATCTGCAGCGTACAATGAGCAGTTCTTC. Filled out from reference TRBV9 and TRBJ2-1, the complete variable domain reads DSGVTQTPKHLITATGQRVTLRCSPRSGDLSVYWYQQSLDQGLQFLIQYYNGEERAKGNILERFSAQQFPDLHSELNLSSLELGDSALYFCASSVSAAYNEQFFGPGTRLTVL.

This chain links TRBV11-1 with TRBJ2-7, with D possibly matching TRBD1 (5 bases). Germline-derived CDR1 and CDR2 are SGHAT and FQDESV (reference sequence). V was pared by 5 bases and J by 3 bases, with 14 bases between. The CDR3 is made up of 14 amino acids. CDR3 sequence (DNA): TGTGCCAGCAGCCCCAGGGTTTACTACTACGAGCAGTACTTC. The encoded protein is CASSPRVYYYEQYF. Filled out from reference TRBV11-1 and TRBJ2-7, the complete variable domain reads EAEVAQSPRYKITEKSQAVAFWCDPISGHATLYWYRQILGQGPELLVQFQDESVVDDSQLPKDRFSAERLKGVDSTLKIQPAELGDSAMYLCASSPRVYYYEQYFGPGTRLTVT.

This chain joins TRBV30 and TRBJ2-7; D not certain. This CDR3 has 12 amino acids. Germline V lookup: CDR1 GTSNPN, CDR2 SVGIG (reference sequence). Trimming stripped 1 base from V and 5 bases from J, with 9 bases between. The CDR3, as DNA: TGTGCCTGGAGTGCCCCCGCGGACGAGCAGTACTTC. Its protein product is CAWSAPADEQYF.

The CDR3 DNA follows: TGTGCCAGCAGCTTAGCGTGGAGTACTGGCGGGGAGCTGTTTTTT. Translation: CASSLAWSTGGELFF. The V call is TRBV7-9, the J call TRBJ2-2, with unresolved D. V shed 0 bases and J shed 7 bases, with 12 bases lying between them. The CDR3 extends over 15 amino acids. CDR1 is SEHNR, CDR2 FQNEAQ, per germline (reference sequence). The entire variable domain, with the rest obtained from reference TRBV7-9 and TRBJ2-2, is as follows: DTGVSQNPRHKITKRGQNVTFRCDPISEHNRLYWYRQTLGQGPEFLTYFQNEAQLEKSRLLSDRFSAERPKGSFSTLEIQRTEQGDSAMYLCASSLAWSTGGELFFGEGSRLTVL.

The chain has TRBV18 and TRBJ2-1, with D unclear. V gave up 4 bases and J gave up 9 bases, with 13 bases separating them. The CDR3 is 13 residues long. Germline V gene sequence: CDR1 KGHSH, CDR2 LQKENI. CDR3 in DNA: TGTGCCAGCTCACTGTATTTTGCTGGTGAGCAGTTCTTC. Translation gives CASSLYFAGEQFF. The whole variable domain, filled in from reference TRBV18 and TRBJ2-1, reads NAGVMQNPRHLVRRRGQEARLRCSPMKGHSHVYWYRQLPEEGLKFMVYLQKENIIDESGMPKERFSAEFPKEGPSILRIQQVVRGDSAAYFCASSLYFAGEQFFGPGTRLTVL.

This clone has only one observation. The chain combines TRBV11-2 with TRBJ2-2; 7 bases are a match to TRBD2. Trimming at V came to 6 bases and at J to 0 bases, leaving 10 bases not matched to a gene. CDR1 and CDR2 (germline): SGHAT, FQNNGV. This CDR3 contains 17 residues. The CDR3: CASRLRREAANTGELFF. The CDR3 DNA reads TGTGCCAGCAGACTCCGACGGGAGGCGGCGAACACCGGGGAGCTGTTTTTT.

This clone has only one observation. The chain couples TRBV7-9 to TRBJ2-3; a weak D match, TRBD1 (6 bases). The V gene's germline CDR1 is SEHNR and CDR2 FQNEAQ (reference sequence). V was shortened by 6 bases and J by 6 bases, with 13 bases between the two germline ends. CDR3 length equals 13 residues. The CDR3, as DNA: TGTGCCAGCAGTTGGGACATTTATGATACGCAGTATTTT. Encoded protein: CASSWDIYDTQYF.

The V gene is TRBV5-6, the J gene TRBJ2-7; 9 bases match TRBD1. Germline V gene sequence: CDR1 SGHDT, CDR2 YYEEEE. Trimming at V came to 4 bases and at J to 3 bases, leaving 11 bases not matched to a gene. The CDR3 is 16 amino acids. CDR3 amino acids: CASSTFSGTGNYEQYF. CDR3 bases: TGTGCCAGCAGCACCTTCTCCGGGACAGGGAACTACGAGCAGTACTTC.

The chain combines TRBV11-2 with TRBJ2-7, with 7 bases aligning to TRBD1. This CDR3 comprises 17 residues. The V segment lost 0 bases and the J segment 1 base; nucleotides outside the gene matches: 9. The germline gives CDR1 SGHAT, CDR2 FQNNGV. Here the CDR3 DNA reads TGTGCCAGCAGCTTAGATAATCGTGGCAGGGGGTCCTACGAGCAGTACTTC. This translates into CASSLDNRGRGSYEQYF.

This clone came up once. The rearrangement uses TRBV5-1 and TRBJ2-4, with 7 nucleotides matching TRBD2. The V and J ends lost 7 bases and 0 bases, in that order; junction bases with no gene match: 7. CDR3 size: 15 residues. The germline CDR1 and CDR2 sequences are SGHRS and YFSETQ. The CDR3 nucleotides read TGCGCCAGCCGTCCGGGGGAGGGAGCCAAAAACATTCAGTACTTC. This translates into CASRPGEGAKNIQYF.

The rearrangement uses TRBV6-6 and TRBJ2-7, with D possibly matching TRBD2 (6 bases). In germline, CDR1 is MNHNY, CDR2 SVGAGI (reference sequence). The CDR3 is 13 amino acids. V lost 1 base and J lost 6, with 10 bases in between. For the CDR3, the DNA is TGTGCCAGCAGTTACTTGGGGGAGGCCGAGCAGTACTTC. This sequence encodes CASSYLGEAEQYF.

For this clone: The same CDR3 can be traced to other DNA sequences in this sample. The J gene is TRBJ2-7, the V gene TRBV6-1, with D maybe TRBD1 (5 bases). This CDR3 comprises 12 residues. The germline V gene has CDR1 MNHNS and CDR2 SASEGT. Trimming took 2 bases from V and 3 from J, leaving 5 bases between them. The CDR3, as DNA: TGTGCCAGCAGTGAACAGGGCTACGAGCAGTACTTC. Protein: CASSEQGYEQYF.

This chain connects TRBV25-1 to TRBJ2-2; possibly TRBD1 for D (5 bases). The CDR3 sequence is 16 residues long. The ends were cut back, 3 bases at V and 0 bases at J, with 11 bases in the middle. CDR1 and CDR2 (germline): MGHDK, SYGVNS. The CDR3 here is CASSDLTATNTGELFF. CDR3 coding DNA: TGTGCCAGCAGTGACTTGACAGCTACGAACACCGGGGAGCTGTTTTTT.

This chain joins TRBV30 and TRBJ1-3; the match to TRBD1 covers 9 bases. With V trimmed by 5 bases and J by 4 bases, 6 bases remained unmatched. CDR3 length: 14 residues. Germline CDR1 GTSNPN, CDR2 SVGIG (reference sequence). The CDR3 is CAWGDRARGNTIYF. In DNA, the CDR3 is TGTGCCTGGGGGGACAGGGCGAGGGGAAACACCATATATTTT.

The V and J genes are TRBV5-8 and TRBJ2-1, with TRBD1 identical over 10 bases. The ends lost 3 bases at V and 7 bases at J; junction bases unmatched: 4. Germline V lookup: CDR1 SGHTS, CDR2 YDEGEE. CDR3 length equals 14 residues. The CDR3 bases are TGTGCCAGCAGCTCTGGGACAGGGGCAAATGAGCAGTTCTTC. Its protein product is CASSSGTGANEQFF. The variable domain in full, completed from reference TRBV5-8 and TRBJ2-1, reads EAGVTQSPTHLIKTRGQQATLRCSPISGHTSVYWYQQALGLGLQFLLWYDEGEERNRGNFPPRFSGRQFPNYSSELNVNALELEDSALYLCASSSGTGANEQFFGPGTRLTVL.

Regarding this clone: Within the sample, other DNA sequences also encode this same CDR3. The V call is TRBV28, the J call TRBJ2-2; D call uncertain. The CDR3 has 13 amino acids. Germline lookup yields CDR1 MDHEN and CDR2 SYDVKM. V was pared by 2 bases and J by 3 bases, with 4 bases between. The CDR3 reads CASSLLDTGELFF. The DNA for the CDR3 is TGTGCCAGCAGTTTACTGGACACCGGGGAGCTGTTTTTT. The whole variable domain, remainder taken from reference TRBV28 and TRBJ2-2, is DVKVTQSSRYLVKRTGEKVFLECVQDMDHENMFWYRQDPGLGLRLIYFSYDVKMKEKGDIPEGYSVSREKKERFSLILESASTNQTSMYLCASSLLDTGELFFGEGSRLTVL.

V gene TRBV6-5 combines with J gene TRBJ2-3; either TRBD1 or TRBD2 may fit D (5 bases each). Germline V lookup: CDR1 MNHEY, CDR2 SVGAGI. V gave up 6 bases and J gave up 11 bases, with 15 bases separating them. The CDR3 is made up of 12 amino acids. Here the CDR3 DNA reads TGTGCCAGCAGAGCTTCGTCAGGGAGGCAGTATTTT. It codes for CASRASSGRQYF.

The chain joins TRBV28 to TRBJ2-7, with TRBD2 as a possible D gene (5 bases). The CDR3 spans 12 residues. V was clipped by 3 bases and J by 5 bases, with 8 bases between them. The germline V gene has CDR1 MDHEN and CDR2 SYDVKM. DNA of the CDR3: TGTGCCAGCAGTTTCGGGGTACACGAGCAGTACTTC. It translates to CASSFGVHEQYF. Supplemented by reference TRBV28 and TRBJ2-7, the full variable domain reads DVKVTQSSRYLVKRTGEKVFLECVQDMDHENMFWYRQDPGLGLRLIYFSYDVKMKEKGDIPEGYSVSREKKERFSLILESASTNQTSMYLCASSFGVHEQYFGPGTRLTVT.